These T cell receptor beta chains were read from a single sample in a study of shared clonotypes between healthy human individuals. Assay: immunoSEQ multiplex PCR; the TCRdb copy retains only in-frame clones and omits some. The repertoire has approximately 640,000 clones, less than 95% of them found once; the top ten carry about 33%. The sample was memory CD8+ T cells from PBMCs. Every receptor here comes from a man aged 18 to 30 in good health. Some clones in this sample may be carry-over from other donors' samples. The CDR3 runs from the conserved cysteine through the conserved F or W. D genes are given only for firm matches. A row's size may be missing; if present it is once, few, many or a size class.

j_call v_call clone_size d_call cdr3_nt cdr3_aa
TRBJ1-1 TRBV7-8 NA TRBD1 TGTGCCAGCAGCTTCCGGGACAGCTTCATGAACACTGAAGCTTTCTTT CASSFRDSFMNTEAFF
TRBJ1-2 TRBV5-6 NA NA TGTGCCAGCAGCTCGCGCTTGGGACCCCCGGGAGGCTACACCTTC CASSSRLGPPGGYTF
TRBJ2-7 TRBV4-1 once NA TGCGCCAGCAGCCAAGCAGCGGCGGATGGGGAGCAGTACTTC CASSQAAADGEQYF
TRBJ2-3 TRBV6-1 once NA TGTGCCAGCAGTGAAACCGGGGGAGGCACAGATACGCAGTATTTT CASSETGGGTDTQYF
TRBJ1-1 TRBV7-6 NA NA TGTGCCAGCAGCCCGGGCCCAGGGTCAACTGAAGCTTTCTTT CASSPGPGSTEAFF
TRBJ2-3 TRBV7-9 NA NA TGTGCCAGCAGTCACCGACAGGATACGCAGTATTTT CASSHRQDTQYF
TRBJ2-7 TRBV19 NA NA TGTGCCAGTAGTATAGGGCCAGGGGTCTACGAGCAGTACTTC CASSIGPGVYEQYF
TRBJ1-1 TRBV30 few NA TGTGCCTGGAGTGTTCAGGCTGATTCCGAAGCTTTCTTT CAWSVQADSEAFF
TRBJ1-1 TRBV4-2 NA NA TGTGCCAGCAGCCAGTTAAATAGGGGGGCCGCAGATGAAGCTTTCTTT CASSQLNRGAADEAFF
TRBJ2-1 TRBV11-3 NA TRBD1 TGTGCCAGCAGTCAGGGGGCTAGGGTTCTCGGTGGGCAGTTCTTC CASSQGARVLGGQFF
TRBJ2-7 TRBV27 NA TRBD1 TGTGCCAGTTCTTTATCCCAACAGGGGTTCTCCTACGAGCAGTACTTC CASSLSQQGFSYEQYF
TRBJ2-1 TRBV2 few TRBD1 TGTGCCAGCAAGGTCCGGACAGGGGTCGAGCAGTTCTTC CASKVRTGVEQFF
TRBJ2-5 TRBV28 NA TRBD1 TGTGCCAGCAGTCTATTGGGACAGGGAGAACGGTTTTTAGGAGAGACCCAGTACTTC CASSLLGQGERFLGETQYF
TRBJ1-3 TRBV28 NA NA TGTGCCAGCAGTTTCCGGGGAAGCTCTGGAAACACCATATATTTT CASSFRGSSGNTIYF
TRBJ1-1 TRBV11-1 NA NA TGTGCCAGCAGTGAGACAGGCTTGGTCACTGAAGCTTTCTTT CASSETGLVTEAFF
TRBJ2-7 TRBV7-9 NA TRBD1 TGTGCCAGCAGGGGACAGGGCACCTACGAGCAGTACTTC CASRGQGTYEQYF
TRBJ1-3 TRBV6-1 NA NA TGTGCCAGCAGTGAATGGGACGGCTCCTCTGGAAACACCATATATTTT CASSEWDGSSGNTIYF
TRBJ2-7 TRBV27 NA NA TGTGCCAGCAGTTTATCCGGTAGGGGCAGTTTCTACGAGCAGTACTTC CASSLSGRGSFYEQYF
TRBJ1-2 TRBV5-1 NA TRBD1 TGCGCCAGCAGCTTCACAGGGGGCGCTGGGCATGGCTACACCTTC CASSFTGGAGHGYTF
TRBJ2-1 TRBV11-2 NA NA TGTGCCAGCAGCTTAGTCGGTTCAGGGGCAGCCTACAATGAGCAGTTCTTC CASSLVGSGAAYNEQFF
TRBJ1-2 TRBV27 NA NA TGTGCCAGCAGTTCTACAGGGTACGGCTACACCTTC CASSSTGYGYTF
TRBJ2-7 TRBV10-3 NA NA TGTGCCGCAGGGAATAGCGTTAGCGAGCAGTACTTC CAAGNSVSEQYF
TRBJ1-2 TRBV5-1 NA TRBD1 TGCGCCAGCAGCTTGGGTCGGGACAGGGGCTATGGCTACACCTTC CASSLGRDRGYGYTF
TRBJ2-7 TRBV7-9 NA TRBD2 TGTGCCAGCAGCGGGACTACCGAGCAGTACTTC CASSGTTEQYF
TRBJ2-7 TRBV28 NA TRBD2 TGTGCCAGCAGTAATACCCTAGCGGGACGCTACGAGCAGTACTTC CASSNTLAGRYEQYF
TRBJ2-3 TRBV4-3 NA TRBD1 TGCGCCAGCAGCCAAGATTCCCCCGGGACAGGGGGCACAGATACGCAGTATTTT CASSQDSPGTGGTDTQYF
TRBJ1-1 TRBV28 once NA TGTGCCAGCACTATCGAGGGCATGAACACTGAAGCTTTCTTT CASTIEGMNTEAFF
TRBJ2-1 TRBV5-6 NA TRBD2 TGTGCCAGCAGCGGAGGACTAGCGGGAGTTTTTGAGCAGTTCTTC CASSGGLAGVFEQFF
TRBJ2-3 TRBV9 NA NA TGTGCCAGCAGCGTAGGGGATACGCAGTATTTT CASSVGDTQYF
TRBJ2-7 TRBV27 NA TRBD1 TGTGCCAGCAGTCCGGGGACAGGGGTCCACGAGCAGTACTTC CASSPGTGVHEQYF
TRBJ1-5 TRBV27 NA NA TGTGCCAGCAGTTTATCGCGCTTTTGGCCCCAGCATTTT CASSLSRFWPQHF
TRBJ1-1 TRBV6-1 once NA TGTGCCAGCCCTCAGCCCAACACTGAAGCTTTCTTT CASPQPNTEAFF
TRBJ2-7 TRBV27 NA TRBD1 TGTGCCAGCAGTTCAACCGGGACAGCCCTCTACGAGCAGTACTTC CASSSTGTALYEQYF
TRBJ1-5 TRBV28 NA NA TGTGCCAGCAGTTTATCGAGGGGCTGGCCGGAGCCCCAGCATTTT CASSLSRGWPEPQHF
TRBJ2-7 TRBV28 NA NA TGTGCCAGCAGGACGACGGTTACCTACGAGCAGTACTTC CASRTTVTYEQYF